This T cell receptor (beta chain) is drawn from a study of CXCR3-negative and CXCR3-positive naive CD8 T cells. Points from the study as a whole: Naive cells that were CXCR3-positive had more hydrophobic TRB CDR3s (compared with CXCR3-negative naive cells).

Remarks on this clonotype: Its antigen is unknown.

CDR3 length: 13 amino acids. CDR1 and CDR2 from the germline V gene are SQVTM and ANQGSEA. Sorting was done in triplicate for each CD8+ T cell subset (about 320,000 cells each). UMI-labeled 5' RACE TRB cDNA libraries were prepared from the cells. Using the 5' RACE reads, TCRdb records one entry per CDR3 protein without DNA. This sample's clone table lists approximately 83,000 distinct CDR3 sequences. The chain links TRBV29-1 to TRBJ2-5; TCRdb's D call of TRBD1 is untestable without DNA. This TCR came from a human donor in good health. Some clones in this sample may be carry-over from other donors' samples. Sequenced sample: naive CXCR3- CD8+ T cells from blood. Subset described: CD45RO-CCR7+CD27+CD95- naive CD8+ T cells lacking CXCR3 (TNR3-). The CDR3 is CSVITGKQETQYF.